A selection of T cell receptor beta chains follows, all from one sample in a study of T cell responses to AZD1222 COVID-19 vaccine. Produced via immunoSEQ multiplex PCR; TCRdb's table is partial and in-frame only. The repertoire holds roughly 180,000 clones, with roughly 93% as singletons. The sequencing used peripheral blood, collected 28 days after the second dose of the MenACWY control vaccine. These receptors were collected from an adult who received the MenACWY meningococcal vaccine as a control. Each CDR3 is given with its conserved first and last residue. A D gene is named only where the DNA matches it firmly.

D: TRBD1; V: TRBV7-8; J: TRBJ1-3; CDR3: CASSLGTGQGNTIYF
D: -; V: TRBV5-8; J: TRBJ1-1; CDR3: CASSLGPQVNTEAFF
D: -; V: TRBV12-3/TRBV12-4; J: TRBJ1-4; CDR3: CASSFGASEKLFF
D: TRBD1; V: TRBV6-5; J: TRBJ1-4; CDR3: CASRRTGYNEKLFF
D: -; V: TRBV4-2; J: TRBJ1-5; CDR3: CASSRRASNQPQHF
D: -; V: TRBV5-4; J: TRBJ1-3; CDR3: CASSFQQESGTIYF
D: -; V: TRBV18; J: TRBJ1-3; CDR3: CASSSAPGNTIYF
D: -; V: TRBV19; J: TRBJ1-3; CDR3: CASTGTLWNTIYF
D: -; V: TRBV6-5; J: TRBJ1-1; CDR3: CASRSFTEAFF
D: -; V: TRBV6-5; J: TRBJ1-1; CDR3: CASSWESGEAFF
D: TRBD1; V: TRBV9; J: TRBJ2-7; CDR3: CASSAYRGEQYF
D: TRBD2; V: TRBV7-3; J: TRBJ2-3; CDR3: CASSPGVAGGLTDTQYF
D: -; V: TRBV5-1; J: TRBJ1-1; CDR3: CASSSGTRRGAFF
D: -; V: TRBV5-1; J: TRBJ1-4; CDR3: CASSQGQNEKLFF
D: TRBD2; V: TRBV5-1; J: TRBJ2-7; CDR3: CASSLEPSGGSYEQYF
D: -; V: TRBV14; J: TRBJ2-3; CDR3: CASSPLNGADTQYF
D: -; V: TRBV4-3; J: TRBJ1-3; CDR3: CASSQDSGGTIYF
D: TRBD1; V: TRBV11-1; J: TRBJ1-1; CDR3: CASSFGDRVNTEAFF
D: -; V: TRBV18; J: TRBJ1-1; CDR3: CASSPQSMNTEAFF
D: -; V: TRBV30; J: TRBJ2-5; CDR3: CAWRWTVETQYF
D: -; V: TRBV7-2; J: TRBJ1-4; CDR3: CASSFAFANEKLFF
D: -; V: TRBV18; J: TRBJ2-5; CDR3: CASSAGLRRIETQYF
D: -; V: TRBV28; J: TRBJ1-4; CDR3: CASRNRGEKLFF
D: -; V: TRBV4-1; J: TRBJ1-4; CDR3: CASSQGTTNEKLFF
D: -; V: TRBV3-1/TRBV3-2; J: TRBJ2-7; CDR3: CASARDSTFGGQYF
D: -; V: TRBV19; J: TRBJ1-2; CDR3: CASISDRRYGYTF
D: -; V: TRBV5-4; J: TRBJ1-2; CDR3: CASSPGDSRYGYTF
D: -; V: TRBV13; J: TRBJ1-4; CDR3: CASSGYREPNEKLFF
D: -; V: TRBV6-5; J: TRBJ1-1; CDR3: CASSYRRQMNTEAFF
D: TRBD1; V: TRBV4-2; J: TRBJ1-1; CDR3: CASSLDRESTEAFF
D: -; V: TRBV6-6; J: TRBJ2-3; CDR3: CASSPRTDTQYF
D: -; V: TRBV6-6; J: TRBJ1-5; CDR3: CASSFEYRSGQPQHF
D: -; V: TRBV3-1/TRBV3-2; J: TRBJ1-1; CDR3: CASSQEGWGTEAFF
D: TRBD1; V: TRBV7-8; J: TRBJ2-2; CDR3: CASSLLLTGLVTGELFF
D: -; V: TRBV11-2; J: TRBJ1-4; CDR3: CASRTLANEKLFF
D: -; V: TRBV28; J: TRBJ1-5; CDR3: CASSFQSGNQPQHF
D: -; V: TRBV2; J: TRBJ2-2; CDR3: CASRPGMGYSGELFF
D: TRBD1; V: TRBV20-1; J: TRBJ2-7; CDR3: CSASGQGNYEQYF
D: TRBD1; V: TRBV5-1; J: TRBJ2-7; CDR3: CASSTGQGFNEQYF
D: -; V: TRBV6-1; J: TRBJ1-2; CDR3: CASSGIYRGGDYGYTF
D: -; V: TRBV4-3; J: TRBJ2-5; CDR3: CASSQVRAAETQYF
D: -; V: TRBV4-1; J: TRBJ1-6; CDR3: CASSQDENRVYNSPLHF
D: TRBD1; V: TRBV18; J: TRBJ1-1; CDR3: CASSRQGANTEAFF
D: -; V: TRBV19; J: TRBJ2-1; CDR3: CASRQTAGIDNEQFF
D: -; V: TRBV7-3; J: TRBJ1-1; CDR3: CASSSGTEAFF
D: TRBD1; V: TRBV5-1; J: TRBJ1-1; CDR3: CASSPRDRNTEAFF
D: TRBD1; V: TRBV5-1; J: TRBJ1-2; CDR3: CASSPRQGYHGYTF